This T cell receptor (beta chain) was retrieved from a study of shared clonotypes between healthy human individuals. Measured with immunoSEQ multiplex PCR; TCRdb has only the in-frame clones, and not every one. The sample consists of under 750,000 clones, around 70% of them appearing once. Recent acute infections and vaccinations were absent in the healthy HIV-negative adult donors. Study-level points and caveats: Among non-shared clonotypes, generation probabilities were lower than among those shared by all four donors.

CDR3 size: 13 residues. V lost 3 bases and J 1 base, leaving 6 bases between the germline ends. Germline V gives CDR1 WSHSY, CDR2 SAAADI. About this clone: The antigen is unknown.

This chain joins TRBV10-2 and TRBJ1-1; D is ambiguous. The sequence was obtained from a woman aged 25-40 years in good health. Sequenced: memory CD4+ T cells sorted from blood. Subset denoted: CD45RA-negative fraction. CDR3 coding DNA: TGCGCCAGCAGTGAATGGGCGAACACTGAAGCTTTCTTT. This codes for CASSEWANTEAFF.